This is a list of T cell receptor beta chains from one sample in a study of cytomegalovirus exposure and HLA in healthy donors. Clones were sequenced by immunoSEQ multiplex PCR, and TCRdb holds only the in-frame ones, with some missing. This sample has 130,000 or so clones, with approximately 84% found just once. Sequenced sample: PBMCs. All receptors derive from a middle-aged woman in good health and CMV-seronegative. Each CDR3 is given with its conserved first and last residue. The D gene is left open where the match is weak. A row's size may be missing; if present it is once, few, many or a size class.

v_call	d_call	clone_size	j_call	cdr3_length	cdr3_nt	cdr3_aa
TRBV28	TRBD2	NA	TRBJ2-1	13	TGTGCCAGCGGGGCGGGAGCCGAACCCGAGCAGTTCTTC	CASGAGAEPEQFF
TRBV5-4	NA	few	TRBJ2-7	14	TGTGCCAGCAGCGAGTTACAGGAATCCTACGAGCAGTACTTC	CASSELQESYEQYF
TRBV18	TRBD2	once	TRBJ2-3	16	TGTGCCAGCTCACCAGGGACTAGCGGACATTCAGATACGCAGTATTTT	CASSPGTSGHSDTQYF
TRBV28	TRBD2	NA	TRBJ2-7	15	TGTGCCAGCAGTACTAGCGGGAGGGGGATATGGGAGCAGTACTTC	CASSTSGRGIWEQYF
TRBV28	NA	NA	TRBJ1-3	14	TGTGCCAGCAGTTTGATTGGGCAGAGAAACACCATATATTTT	CASSLIGQRNTIYF
TRBV7-2	NA	NA	TRBJ2-1	12	TGTGCCAGCAGCTGGGCGGGGAATGAGCAGTTCTTC	CASSWAGNEQFF
TRBV5-1	NA	NA	TRBJ2-6	14	TGCGCCAGCAGCTCCACCGGTGGGGCCAACGTCCTGACTTTC	CASSSTGGANVLTF
TRBV18	NA	NA	TRBJ1-4	16	TGTGCCAGCTCACCACTCGTAAGCGAGGGTAGTGAAAAACTGTTTTTT	CASSPLVSEGSEKLFF
TRBV28	TRBD2	NA	TRBJ2-5	15	TGTGCCAGCATCGAGACTAGCGGGATCAAAGAGACCCAGTACTTC	CASIETSGIKETQYF
TRBV6-5	TRBD1	NA	TRBJ1-6	15	TGTGCCAGCAGTTACGGGACAGACTATAATTCACCCCTCCACTTT	CASSYGTDYNSPLHF
TRBV7-2	NA	NA	TRBJ2-1	14	TGTGCAGCGGGTACTCAAACAAGTTTTAATGAGCAGTTCTTC	CAAGTQTSFNEQFF
TRBV11-3	NA	NA	TRBJ2-7	11	TGTGCCAGCAGTTCCGGGATCGAGCAGTACTTC	CASSSGIEQYF
TRBV10-1	TRBD2	NA	TRBJ2-2	14	TGCGCCAGCGGGAGCGGGACCGCCACCGGGGAGCTGTTTTTT	CASGSGTATGELFF
TRBV2	NA	NA	TRBJ1-1	14	TGTGCCAGCAGTTTCGACAGACGCAACACTGAAGCTTTCTTT	CASSFDRRNTEAFF
TRBV2	TRBD2	NA	TRBJ2-7	17	TGTGCCAGCAGTGCCGGGACTAGCGGGAGAGGGTCCTACGAGCAGTACTTC	CASSAGTSGRGSYEQYF
TRBV11-2	TRBD2	few	TRBJ2-1	15	TGTGCCAGCAGACCTCTAGCGGGAGCTTACAATGAGCAGTTCTTC	CASRPLAGAYNEQFF
TRBV19	TRBD1	NA	TRBJ2-1	12	TGTGCCAGTTGGACAGGGTACAATGAGCAGTTCTTC	CASWTGYNEQFF
TRBV14	TRBD2	NA	TRBJ2-1	18	TGTGCCAGCAGCCAAGTTTGGCCCGGGACTAGCGGGGACAGGGAGCAGTTCTTC	CASSQVWPGTSGDREQFF
TRBV28	NA	NA	TRBJ2-7	13	TGTGCCAGCAAGACCTGGGGAGAGGGCGAGCAGTACTTC	CASKTWGEGEQYF
TRBV15	TRBD2	once	TRBJ2-3	17	TGTGCCACCAGCAGAGATCGGCTAGCGGGAGGGGCTGATACGCAGTATTTT	CATSRDRLAGGADTQYF
TRBV28	TRBD1	NA	TRBJ2-5	15	TGTGCCAGCAGGCCGACAGGGGGGTACCAAGAGACCCAGTACTTC	CASRPTGGYQETQYF
TRBV5-4	NA	NA	TRBJ1-1	13	TGTGCCAGCAGCTTTACAGGGAACACTGAAGCTTTCTTT	CASSFTGNTEAFF
TRBV7-9	TRBD2	NA	TRBJ2-1	15	TGTGCCAGCAGCTTAATGGCGGGAGGCTACAATGAGCAGTTCTTC	CASSLMAGGYNEQFF
TRBV5-1	NA	NA	TRBJ1-2	14	TGCGCCAGCAGCCCACGGGAGGAAACCTATGGCTACACCTTC	CASSPREETYGYTF
TRBV5-4	TRBD1	once	TRBJ1-5	15	TGTGCCAGTCGGAAACAGGGGGGAATCAATCAGCCCCAGCATTTT	CASRKQGGINQPQHF
TRBV2	TRBD2	few	TRBJ2-7	15	TGTGCCAGCAGTGAACTAGCGGGAGGGCCGAACGAGCAGTACTTC	CASSELAGGPNEQYF
TRBV18	TRBD1	once	TRBJ2-4	16	TGTGCCAGCTCATCCACCGGACAGGACGGCAAAAACATTCAGTACTTC	CASSSTGQDGKNIQYF